This TCR beta chain was identified in a study of blood T cell repertoires in COVID-19. TCRdb's copy holds only in-frame clones and misses some; the assay was immunoSEQ multiplex PCR. This sample has about 86,000 clones, with 87% found just once. The CDR3 totals 16 residues. Germline-derived CDR1 and CDR2 are SQVTM and ANQGSEA. The V gene lost 0 bases and the J gene lost 7 bases, with 21 bases spanning the gap. This sequence joins TRBV29-1 and TRBJ1-2; possible D gene TRBD1, 5 bases. Sequencing used peripheral blood. This clonotype originated in a human donor in a cohort sampled during active COVID-19. In DNA, the CDR3 is TGCAGCGTTGAAGATCGGGCACAGGTTATATCGGTTGGCTACACCTTC. Protein: CSVEDRAQVISVGYTF.